The clone carrying this T cell receptor beta chain was observed a handful of times. Its antigen is still unknown. The sample belongs to a study of blood T cells in healthy people across ages. Study-wide results and limits: TCR beta diversity, measured per million T cells, fell in a roughly linear way with age.

Germline V gives CDR1 SQVTM, CDR2 ANQGSEA. This CDR3 is built from 15 residues. A sample-barcoded 5' primer and a J-beta primer mix were used in a second PCR of roughly 7 to 12 cycles. A template-switch adaptor containing 12 random nucleotides labeled each cDNA molecule. TCRdb fed the 5' RACE reads into MiXCR, producing one record per CDR3 protein. The table shows about 1,400,000 distinct CDR3 sequences, with 42% occurring only once. J is TRBJ2-6 and V is TRBV29-1; D not resolved. The receptor was isolated from a woman aged 18-35 years in good health. The sample was blood. The CDR3 nucleotides are TGCAGTGTGACACCCTTACTCTCTGGGGCCAACGTCCTGACTTTC. Translated: CSVTPLLSGANVLTF.